Listed below are T cell receptor beta chains from one sample, sequenced in a study of response to subunit inactivated influenza vaccine. TCRdb used MiXCR to reprocess the RT-PCR reads, holding one entry per CDR3 protein. The table includes more than 700,000 distinct CDR3 sequences, about 20% detected once. The specimen was PBMCs from blood, collected more than 4 days after vaccination. The receptor set was obtained from a middle-aged man who received an inactivated influenza vaccine. CDR3s include the opening cysteine and the closing phenylalanine or tryptophan. Each record gives: J gene, clone size, D gene, V gene, CDR3 DNA, CDR3 protein. A D gene is named only where the DNA matches it firmly. Clone size appears in some rows only: once, few, many, or a class for an expanded clone.

TRBJ2-7,-,-,TRBV11-2,TGTGCCAGCAGCTTAGATGGCTCCGAGCAGTACTTC,CASSLDGSEQYF
TRBJ1-1,-,-,TRBV6-1,TGTGCCAGCAGTATGGGGCAGGTTACTGAAGCTTTCTTT,CASSMGQVTEAFF
TRBJ2-2,few,-,TRBV12-3/TRBV12-4,TGTGCCTCCCCAAGGGTTGGAAACACCGGGGAGCTGTTTTTT,CASPRVGNTGELFF
TRBJ2-1,few,TRBD2,TRBV20-1,TGCAGTGCTAGAGTAGTAGCGGGGAATGAGCAGTTCTTC,CSARVVAGNEQFF
TRBJ2-3,few,-,TRBV11-3,TGTGCCAGCAGCCCATCAGCGGAGACGAAGCAGTATTTT,CASSPSAETKQYF
TRBJ2-1,once,-,TRBV7-2,TGTGCCTGCAGCTTAGGGGCCTACAATGAGCAGTTTTTC,CACSLGAYNEQFF
TRBJ2-3,-,-,TRBV7-2,TGTGCCAGCAGCATTGGACTGAGCACAGATACGCAGTATTTT,CASSIGLSTDTQYF
TRBJ2-7,few,TRBD1,TRBV5-1,TGCGCCAGCAGCTGGCAACCCGGGACAGTCTCCTACGAGCAGTACTTC,CASSWQPGTVSYEQYF
TRBJ1-2,-,-,TRBV15,TGTGCCACCAGCAGAGACCCGACCTATGGCTACACCTTC,CATSRDPTYGYTF
TRBJ2-1,-,-,TRBV6-2/TRBV6-3,TGTGCCAGCAGCCGTAGGGAGAGCGTACGAAATGAGCAGTTCTTC,CASSRRESVRNEQFF
TRBJ2-1,-,-,TRBV24-1,TGTGCCACCAGTGAGACAGGGAGGGGGTCCTACAATGAGCAGTTCTTC,CATSETGRGSYNEQFF
TRBJ1-4,-,TRBD1,TRBV10-3,TGTGCCAGCAGAGAACAGGGGGCGACTAATGAAAAACTGTTTTTT,CASREQGATNEKLFF
TRBJ2-1,-,-,TRBV20-1,TGCAGTGCTAGAGAGGTGGCGGGAAGCTCCTACAATGAGCAGTTCTTC,CSAREVAGSSYNEQFF
TRBJ1-5,few,TRBD1,TRBV2,TGTGCCAGCAAACGGGACAGGGGGGGACAGCCCCAGCATTTT,CASKRDRGGQPQHF
TRBJ2-6,-,TRBD2,TRBV12-3/TRBV12-4,TGTGCTTCCGCACGGGAGCTACTAGCGGGGGGGCCCTCTGGGGCCAACGTCCTGACTTTC,CASARELLAGGPSGANVLTF
TRBJ1-6,-,-,TRBV9,TGTGCCAGCAGCGTAGGCGCGGGTTATAATTCACCCCTCCACTTT,CASSVGAGYNSPLHF
TRBJ1-5,few,-,TRBV20-1,TGCAGTGCTACTTCGGAACGGGTCCTTAATCAGCCCCAGCATTTT,CSATSERVLNQPQHF
TRBJ2-5,-,-,TRBV2,TGTGCCAGCAGTGGAGACGGCGGGGAATGGGAGACCCAGTACTTC,CASSGDGGEWETQYF
TRBJ2-1,-,-,TRBV14,TGTGCCAGCAGCCAACGGGGACCCACCTACAATGAGCAGTTCTTC,CASSQRGPTYNEQFF
TRBJ1-4,few,-,TRBV7-6,TGTGCCAGCAGCTCCAGGGTGTCTAATGAAAAACTGTTTTTT,CASSSRVSNEKLFF
TRBJ1-1,many,-,TRBV28,TGTGCCGGGACACAGGGACCGAACACTGAAGCTTTCTTT,CAGTQGPNTEAFF
TRBJ2-7,-,-,TRBV29-1,TGCAGCGTAAAGACTAGGAGCGAGCAGTACTTC,CSVKTRSEQYF
TRBJ1-1,few,-,TRBV7-9,TGTGCCAGCAGCTTATGGATACAGCTGAACACTGAAGCTTTCTTT,CASSLWIQLNTEAFF